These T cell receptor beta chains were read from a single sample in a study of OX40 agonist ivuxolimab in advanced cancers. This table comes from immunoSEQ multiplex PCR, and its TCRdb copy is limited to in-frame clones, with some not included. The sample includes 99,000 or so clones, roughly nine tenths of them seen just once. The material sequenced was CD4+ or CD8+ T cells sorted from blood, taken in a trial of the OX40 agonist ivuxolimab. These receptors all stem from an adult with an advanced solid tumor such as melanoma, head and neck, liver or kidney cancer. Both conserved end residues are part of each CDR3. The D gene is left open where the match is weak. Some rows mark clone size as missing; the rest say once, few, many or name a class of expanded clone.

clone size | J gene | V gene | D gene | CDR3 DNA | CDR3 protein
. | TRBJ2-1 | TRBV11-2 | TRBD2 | TGTGCCAGCAGCTTAAGACTAGCTGCCTACAATGAGCAGTTCTTC | CASSLRLAAYNEQFF
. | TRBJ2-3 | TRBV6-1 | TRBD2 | TGTGCCAGCAGTGATCTAGCGGGAGAATTAGATACGCAGTATTTT | CASSDLAGELDTQYF
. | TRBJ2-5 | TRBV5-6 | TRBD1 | TGTGCCAGCAGCTTGGCCATGGGTACAGGGGAAGAGACCCAGTACTTC | CASSLAMGTGEETQYF
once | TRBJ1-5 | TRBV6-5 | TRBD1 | TGTGCCAGTTCTGACAGGGCCAATCAGCCCCAGCATTTT | CASSDRANQPQHF
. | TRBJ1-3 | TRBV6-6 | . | TGTGCCAGCACCTACCGCAACACCATATATTTT | CASTYRNTIYF
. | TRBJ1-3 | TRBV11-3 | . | TGTGCCAGCAGCTTAGACCAGGTGCGAAACACCATATATTTT | CASSLDQVRNTIYF
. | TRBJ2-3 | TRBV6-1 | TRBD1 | TGTGCCAGCAGTGTGGTCAGGGGGGATACGCAGTATTTT | CASSVVRGDTQYF
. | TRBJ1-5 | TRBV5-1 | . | TGCGCCAGCAGCTTTTCTGGGGATCAGCCCCAGCATTTT | CASSFSGDQPQHF
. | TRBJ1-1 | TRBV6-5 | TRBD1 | TGTGCCAGCAGTAACCTCGGACAGGGACTTACTGAAGCTTTCTTT | CASSNLGQGLTEAFF
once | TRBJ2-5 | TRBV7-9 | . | TGTGCCAGCAGCTTTCTGACGGGGGATCAAGAGACCCAGTACTTC | CASSFLTGDQETQYF
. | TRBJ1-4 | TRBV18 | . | TGTGCCAGCTCCAACCAAGGGGGATCTGAAAAACTGTTTTTT | CASSNQGGSEKLFF
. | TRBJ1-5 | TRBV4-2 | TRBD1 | TGTGCCAGCAGCCAAGCAGGGGGGGACAATCAGCCCCAGCATTTT | CASSQAGGDNQPQHF
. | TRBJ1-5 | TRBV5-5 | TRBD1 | TGTGCCAGCAGCTTGTCCCCGACAGGGGGCGGTCAGCCCCAGCATTTT | CASSLSPTGGGQPQHF
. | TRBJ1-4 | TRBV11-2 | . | TGTGCCAGCAGCTTAGCCTCAGGGGCGATTAATGAAAAACTGTTTTTT | CASSLASGAINEKLFF
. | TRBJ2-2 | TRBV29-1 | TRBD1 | TGCAGCGTTGGTGGATGGACAGGGTCCGTAGCCGGGGAGCTGTTTTTT | CSVGGWTGSVAGELFF
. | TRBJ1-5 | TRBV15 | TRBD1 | TGTGCCACCAGCAGAGAAGGGGGCAGGGCCGACGGTCAGCCCCAGCATTTT | CATSREGGRADGQPQHF
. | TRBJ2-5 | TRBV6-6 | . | TGTGCCAGCAGTTCACACGGCGCGGTGGAGACCCAGTACTTC | CASSSHGAVETQYF
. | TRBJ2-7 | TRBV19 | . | TGTGCCAGTAGTATCCAGGGATTGAGCGAGCAGTACTTC | CASSIQGLSEQYF
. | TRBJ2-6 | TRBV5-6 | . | TGTGCCAGCAGCTTAATCTCTGGGGCCAACGTCCTGACTTTC | CASSLISGANVLTF
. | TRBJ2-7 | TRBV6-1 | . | TGTGCCAGCAGTCTGAGGGGGGGGTACGAGCAGTACTTC | CASSLRGGYEQYF
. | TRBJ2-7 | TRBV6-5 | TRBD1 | TGTGCCAGCAGGTTGACAGGGGCGGGCGAGCAGTACTTC | CASRLTGAGEQYF
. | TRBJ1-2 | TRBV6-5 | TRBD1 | TGTGCCAGCACTCAACAGGGGTTGAGCTATGGCTACACCTTC | CASTQQGLSYGYTF
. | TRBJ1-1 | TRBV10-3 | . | TGTGCCATCAGAGGACAGTCCATGAACACTGAAGCTTTCTTT | CAIRGQSMNTEAFF
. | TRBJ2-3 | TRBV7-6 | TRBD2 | TGTGCCAGCAGCTTAGCGGCGGGGGGCACAGATACGCAGTATTTT | CASSLAAGGTDTQYF
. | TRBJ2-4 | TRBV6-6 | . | TGTGCCAGCAGTTACTCGGATAGAGGGTCCGTTCAGTACTTC | CASSYSDRGSVQYF
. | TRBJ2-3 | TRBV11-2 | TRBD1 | TGTGCCAGCAGCCGTAGTACAGGGGCGCCTCGGGGAGATACGCAGTATTTT | CASSRSTGAPRGDTQYF
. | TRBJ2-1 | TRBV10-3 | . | TGTGCCATCAGTGAGTCGGGGTATGAGCAGTTCTTC | CAISESGYEQFF
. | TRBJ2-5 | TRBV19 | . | TGTGCCTCTAGTATAATAGGAGGGCTAGAGACCCAGTACTTC | CASSIIGGLETQYF
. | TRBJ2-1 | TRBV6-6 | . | TGTGCCAGCAGTTCGGAGCGTTGGGGCAATGAGCAGTTCTTC | CASSSERWGNEQFF
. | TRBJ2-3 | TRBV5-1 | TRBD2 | TGCGCCAGCAGCTTGACTAGCGGGAGTCGTACGCAGTATTTT | CASSLTSGSRTQYF
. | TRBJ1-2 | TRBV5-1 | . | TGCGCCAGCAGCCCGGGAAATGGGGCAATTGCCTACACCTTC | CASSPGNGAIAYTF
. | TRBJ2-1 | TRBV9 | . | TGTGCCAGCAGCGTTCGGACTAACGGTAATGAGCAGTTCTTC | CASSVRTNGNEQFF
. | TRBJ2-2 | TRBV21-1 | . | TGTGCCAGCAGCTCCGAGGTAGGGACAGTTACCGGGGAGCTGTTTTTT | CASSSEVGTVTGELFF
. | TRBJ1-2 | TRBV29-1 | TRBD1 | TGCAGCGTCGGGACAGGGGTTAGCTATGGCTACACCTTC | CSVGTGVSYGYTF
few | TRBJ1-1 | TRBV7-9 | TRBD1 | TGTGCCAGCAGCCTAACCGGGACAGGGAACACTGAAGCTTTCTTT | CASSLTGTGNTEAFF
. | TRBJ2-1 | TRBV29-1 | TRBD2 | TGCAGCGTTGCTCGGACTAGCGGGACCAATGAGCAGTTCTTC | CSVARTSGTNEQFF
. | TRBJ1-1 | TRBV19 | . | TGTGCCAGTAGTATTAAAAGTTTGAACACTGAAGCTTTCTTT | CASSIKSLNTEAFF
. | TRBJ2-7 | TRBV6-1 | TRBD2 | TGTGCCAGCACCAGACTAGCCCAAAATGGCTACGAGCAGTACTTC | CASTRLAQNGYEQYF
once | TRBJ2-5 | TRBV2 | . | TGTGCCAGCAGCCGGTCCCACACGCAGACCCAGTACTTC | CASSRSHTQTQYF